Presented here are 27 T cell receptor beta chains from one specimen sequenced in a study of tumor and adjacent non-tumor tissue in lung cancer. Three rounds of nested PCR, following a modified ARM-PCR protocol, produced the TCRbeta library. TCRdb re-derived calls from the multiplex PCR reads in MiXCR, one entry per CDR3 protein. The repertoire holds 84,000 or so distinct CDR3 sequences, roughly 62% seen once, with about 15% in the top ten. The template was RNA from unsorted bulk tissue. The sample was lung tumor tissue. These receptor sequences come from a man between 70 and 80 years old with non-small cell lung cancer.

The rearrangement uses TRBV6-6 and TRBJ2-7; 11 nucleotides line up with TRBD1. There are 15 residues in the CDR3. V shed 10 bases and J 3 bases; nucleotides not matched to a gene: 11. Germline assignment: CDR1 MNHNY and CDR2 SVGAGI (reference sequence). CDR3 DNA sequence: TGTGCCAATTTAGGACAGGGGGCGAAGCTCTACGAGCAGTACTTC. Its protein is CANLGQGAKLYEQYF.

This clonotype was counted only a few times. A much larger clone differs from this one at a single base, so this may be a read error. This chain links TRBV5-6 with TRBJ2-5; 11 nucleotides match TRBD2. The germline V gene has CDR1 SGHDT and CDR2 YYEEEE. The CDR3 totals 14 residues. Losses at the gene ends were 6 bases for V and 3 bases for J; bases not matched to a gene: 4. CDR3 region: CASNPGLAEETQYF. CDR3 sequence (DNA): TGTGCCAGCAACCCGGGACTAGCGGAAGAGACCCAGTACTTC.

In the case of this clonotype: An end of the junction differs from the germline gene, which may be a read error. The V call is TRBV5-1, the J call TRBJ2-7; no firm D call. The CDR3 has 14 residues. The germline V gene has CDR1 SGHRS and CDR2 YFSETQ. CDR3 amino acids: CSSSLLSRNNEQYF. In DNA, the CDR3 is TGCTCCAGCAGCTTGTTGAGCAGGAACAACGAGCAGTACTTC.

The chain is built from TRBV6-2 or TRBV6-3 and TRBJ2-7; 7 bases line up with TRBD2. Germline CDR1 is MNHEY and CDR2 is SVGEGT. CDR3 length equals 15 residues. Trimming removed 5 bases from V and 2 bases from J; junction bases left unmatched: 9. The CDR3 region has the DNA TGTGCCAGCAGTGAAGTGGGAGGGCTACCCTACGAGCAGTACTTC. It specifies CASSEVGGLPYEQYF.

The V gene is TRBV5-5, the J gene TRBJ2-5, with 7 nucleotides matching TRBD2. The J segment lost 9 bases and the V segment lost 9 bases, leaving 8 bases of the junction unmatched. Germline lookup yields CDR1 SGHKS and CDR2 YYEKEE (reference sequence). The CDR3 has 11 residues. CDR3 nucleotides: TGTGCCATCGGTTCCGCGGGGGCCCAGTACTTC. Translation gives CAIGSAGAQYF.

The chain uses TRBV4-1 and TRBJ2-4; possibly TRBD1 or TRBD2 for D (5 bases each). The V end lost 8 bases, the J end lost 6 bases, and 23 bases lay between the germline ends. Germline CDR1 reads MGHRA; CDR2 reads YSYEKL. CDR3 length: 16 amino acids. The CDR3 nucleotides are TGCGCCAGCCAGAGAGCGACTACCGGGGCGGGAAACATTCAGTACTTC. Residues: CASQRATTGAGNIQYF.

This clonotype was detected a few times. One junction end disagrees with the germline gene, perhaps due to a read error. V usage is TRBV6-5 and J usage is TRBJ1-4; 12 bases map to TRBD1. This CDR3 comprises 17 residues. Germline loops: CDR1 MNHEY, CDR2 SVGAGI. CDR3 sequence: CVTLPGQGALGNEKLFF. As DNA, the CDR3 is TGTGTCACCTTACCGGGACAGGGGGCGTTAGGCAATGAAAAGCTGTTTTTT.

The gene calls are TRBV20-1 and TRBJ2-5; D uncertain. The germline gives CDR1 DFQATT, CDR2 SNEGSKA (reference sequence). The germline V and J ends were trimmed by 0 bases and 5 bases, with 10 bases remaining between them. CDR3 length: 13 amino acids. The CDR3 sequence is CSARDTELETQYF. The CDR3 DNA is TGCAGTGCTAGAGATACAGAGTTGGAGACCCAGTACTTC.

This clonotype appeared a single time. Compared with germline, one end of the junction differs, possibly owing to a read error. The chain is built from TRBV11-3 and TRBJ2-2, with D perhaps TRBD2 (5 bases). Germline-derived CDR1 and CDR2 are SGHNT and YENEEA. The CDR3 covers 13 residues. The CDR3 sequence is CASSLVEIGELSF. CDR3 bases: TGTGCCAGCAGCTTAGTTGAGATCGGGGAGCTGTCTTTT.

This clonotype was found a few times. The gene calls are TRBV7-9 and TRBJ1-4, with D uncertain. This CDR3 spans 15 amino acids. The V end was cut by 2 bases, the J end by 0 bases, with 7 bases between. Germline V gene sequence: CDR1 SEHNR, CDR2 FQNEAQ (reference sequence). The CDR3 DNA follows: TGTGCCAGCAGCTTAAGGGCATCAACTAATGAAAAACTGTTTTTT. Residues: CASSLRASTNEKLFF.

Turning to this clonotype: A read error may explain this, as a much larger clone is one base away. The J gene is TRBJ1-5, the V gene TRBV7-8, with D unclear. V lost 5 bases and J lost 11, with 25 bases in between. From germline, CDR1 is SGHVS and CDR2 FQNEAQ. This CDR3 region has 16 residues. The CDR3 loop reads CASSGEELDSSEAQHF. CDR3 nucleotide sequence: TGTGCCAGCAGCGGAGAAGAGCTCGACTCTAGCGAGGCCCAGCATTTT.

This clonotype came up many times. V is TRBV6-5 and J is TRBJ2-2; 7 bases fit TRBD1. The CDR3 extends over 15 amino acids. Germline CDR1 reads MNHEY; CDR2 reads SVGAGI. The ends lost 4 bases at V and 4 bases at J; junction bases unmatched: 6. In DNA form, the CDR3 reads TGTGCCAGCAGTTTCGACAGGGCGGGCACCGGGGAGCTGTTTTTT. It yields the protein CASSFDRAGTGELFF.

For this clonotype: It is likely a read error, because the conserved phenylalanine at the end of the CDR3 is missing. The DNA is omitted, as the CDR3 cannot be located on it reliably, and the CDR3 follows TCRdb's listing. J is TRBJ1-2 and V is TRBV12-3 or TRBV12-4; TRBD1 is taken as the D call from the table, unchecked against the DNA. Including both end residues, the CDR3 is 15 amino acids long. CDR3 in amino acids: CASSLAGAASYGYTL.

On this clonotype: The junction departs from the called germline gene at one end, perhaps through a read error. The chain employs TRBV28 and TRBJ2-2; 8 nucleotides agree with TRBD1. CDR1 MDHEN and CDR2 SYDVKM come from the germline V gene. This CDR3 region has 16 residues. This chain's CDR3 is CASSRAQGEFIGELFF. The CDR3 DNA is TGTGCTAGCAGTAGGGCACAGGGGGAGTTTATCGGGGAGCTGTTTTTT. The full variable domain, rest sourced from reference TRBV28 and TRBJ2-2, is DVKVTQSSRYLVKRTGEKVFLECVQDMDHENMFWYRQDPGLGLRLIYFSYDVKMKEKGDIPEGYSVSREKKERFSLILESASTNQTSMYLCASSRAQGEFIGELFFGEGSRLTVL.

Notes on this clonotype: One junction end disagrees with the germline gene, perhaps due to a read error. J is TRBJ2-2 and V is TRBV28; TRBD2 agrees at 10 bases. The germline V gene encodes CDR1 MDHEN and CDR2 SYDVKM. The CDR3 is made up of 15 amino acids. The CDR3 DNA follows: TGTGCCAGCAGTTTAGGACTAGCGGTCACCGGGGGGCTGTTATTT. It specifies CASSLGLAVTGGLLF.

The chain links TRBV11-1 to TRBJ2-1; D remains unclear. Trimming took off 5 bases at V and 6 bases at J, with 14 bases between the two ends. In germline, CDR1 is SGHAT, CDR2 FQDESV (reference sequence). This CDR3 is 14 amino acids long. The DNA of the CDR3 is TGTGCCAGCAGCCTGACGGAAAGGTCCAATGAGCAGTTCTTC. Its protein is CASSLTERSNEQFF.

V and J are TRBV7-9 and TRBJ2-6, with D unclear. V gave up 9 bases and J gave up 0 bases, with 6 bases separating them. CDR1 and CDR2 from the germline V gene are SEHNR and FQNEAQ (reference sequence). The CDR3 spans 13 residues. CDR3 bases: TGTGCCAGTCTAATCTCTGGGGCCAACGTCCTGACTTTC. Protein product: CASLISGANVLTF.

Comment on this clonotype: Being one base from a much bigger clone, this may be a read error. The chain is built from TRBV5-1 and TRBJ2-1; possible D gene TRBD2, 7 bases. Germline values: CDR1 SGHRS, CDR2 YFSETQ. CDR3 length: 14 residues. As DNA, the CDR3 is TGCACCAGCAGCTTGGGGGGGCCCTTTAATGAGCAGTTCTTC. Its protein product is CTSSLGGPFNEQFF.

Turning to this clonotype: This is likely a read error, given that the CDR3 carries no conserved phenylalanine or tryptophan at its end. The chain has TRBV25-1 and TRBJ2-7; D is unresolved. The V and J ends lost 0 bases and 5 bases respectively, with 2 bases between them. The CDR3 is 11 residues long. Germline V gene data show CDR1 as MGHDK and CDR2 as SYGVNS. The CDR3 DNA is TGTGCCAGCAGTGAATATAACGAGCAGTACATC. Translating gives CASSEYNEQYI.

The chain couples TRBV6-1 to TRBJ1-1, with a tentative D call TRBD1 (5 bases). Germline CDR1 and CDR2: MNHNS and SASEGT. The CDR3 covers 13 residues. Trimming shortened V by 9 bases and J by 9 bases, and 20 bases separated the two germline ends. The CDR3 spells CASPGGAYVKAFF. For the CDR3, the DNA is TGTGCCAGTCCGGGCGGGGCGTATGTTAAAGCTTTCTTT.

The chain is built from TRBV2 and TRBJ1-5; weak D call: TRBD1 (5 bases). The CDR3 sequence is 16 residues long. The germline gives CDR1 SNHLY, CDR2 FYNNEI. V was cut by 5 bases and J by 9 bases, with 23 bases left in between. CDR3 in amino acids: CASSYLGLAGGRPQHF. Here the CDR3 DNA reads TGTGCCAGCAGTTATTTGGGACTCGCGGGTGGTCGGCCCCAGCATTTT.

This clonotype was recorded many times. This chain connects TRBV10-3 to TRBJ2-1, with 7 positions matching TRBD1. The CDR3 is 15 amino acids. V shed 9 bases and J 5 bases; nucleotides not matched to a gene: 13. CDR1 is ENHRY and CDR2 is SYGVKD in the germline V gene. The CDR3 loop is CAMNLGEGANNEQFF. The CDR3 DNA reads as TGTGCCATGAACTTGGGCGAGGGGGCAAACAATGAGCAGTTCTTC.

On this clonotype: Germline is not matched at one junction end, which may reflect a read error. J is TRBJ2-3 and V is TRBV5-6; D unclear. CDR3 length: 14 residues. Germline-derived CDR1 and CDR2 are SGHDT and YYEEEE. CDR3 sequence (DNA): TGTGCCAGCAGCCTCAGATTTAGCACAGAAACGCAGTATTTT. Translating gives CASSLRFSTETQYF. Full variable domain (missing parts from reference TRBV5-6 and TRBJ2-3): DAGVTQSPTHLIKTRGQQVTLRCSPKSGHDTVSWYQQALGQGPQFIFQYYEEEERQRGNFPDRFSGHQFPNYSSELNVNALLLGDSALYLCASSLRFSTETQYFGPGTRLTVL.

The chain links TRBV7-2 to TRBJ1-1; D remains ambiguous. Looked up from germline, CDR1 is SGHTA and CDR2 is FQGNSA. Trimming removed 5 bases at V and 1 base at J, with 8 bases between. The CDR3 sequence is 13 residues long. As DNA, the CDR3 is TGTGCCAGCAGCCAGCACCAGAACACTGAAGCTTTCTTT. It encodes CASSQHQNTEAFF. The variable domain in full, completed from reference TRBV7-2 and TRBJ1-1, reads GAGVSQSPSNKVTEKGKDVELRCDPISGHTALYWYRQSLGQGLEFLIYFQGNSAPDKSGLPSDRFSAERTGGSVSTLTIQRTQQEDSAVYLCASSQHQNTEAFFGQGTRLTVV.

The chain recombines TRBV5-6 with TRBJ2-7, with 7 nucleotides matching TRBD1. The CDR3 is 15 residues long. CDR1 and CDR2 from the germline V gene are SGHDT and YYEEEE. Losses at the gene ends were 4 bases for V and 4 bases for J; bases not matched to a gene: 11. The CDR3 here is CASSGGSGQSYEQYF. The CDR3 DNA reads as TGTGCCAGCAGCGGGGGTTCGGGACAGTCGTACGAGCAGTACTTC.

With respect to this clonotype: A much larger clone lies a single base off, so this may be a read error. The chain uses TRBV14 and TRBJ1-2; the D gene is possibly TRBD1 (6 bases). V lost 5 bases, J lost 6 bases, and 19 bases lay in between. The germline V gene encodes CDR1 SGHDN and CDR2 FVKESK. CDR3 length: 15 amino acids. The CDR3 DNA sequence: TGTGCCAGCAGCTCAGCCAGGGGCTGGAACCATGGCTACACCTTC. Protein product: CASSSARGWNHGYTF.

A word on this clonotype: Without the conserved terminal phenylalanine or tryptophan, this CDR3 likely stems from a read error. The CDR3 is CASSWQGAAGELFS. DNA of the CDR3: TGCGCCAGCAGTTGGCAGGGGGCCGCCGGGGAGCTGTTTTCT. The chain employs TRBV6-5 and TRBJ2-2; 8 positions agree with TRBD1. The germline CDR1 and CDR2 sequences are MNHEY and SVGAGI. CDR3 size: 14 residues.